The next 25 T cell receptor beta chains were all read from a single sample in a study of blood T cell repertoires in COVID-19. The protocol was immunoSEQ multiplex PCR, while the TCRdb copy is restricted to in-frame clones and leaves out a portion. This sample yields more than 150,000 clones, of which around 90% are seen a single time; approximately 6.7% belongs to the top ten. Specimen: peripheral blood. These receptors all stem from a man aged 35 to 55 with acute or convalescent COVID-19.

Written as DNA, the CDR3 is TGTGCCAGCAGGAAAGCGGGGGGAACGAACACCGGGGAGCTGTTTTTT. Translating gives CASRKAGGTNTGELFF. The chain joins TRBV7-9 to TRBJ2-2; 9 nucleotides match TRBD2. CDR3 length: 16 amino acids. J gave up 0 bases and V 6 bases, and 5 bases lay outside the gene matches. Germline V gene lookup returns CDR1 SEHNR and CDR2 FQNEAQ (reference sequence).

This clone was found once. V is TRBV19 and J is TRBJ1-2; D might be TRBD1 (6 bases). This CDR3 has 14 residues. Trimming pared 7 bases from V and 0 bases from J, leaving 12 bases between. The germline CDR1 and CDR2 sequences are LNHDA and SQIVND (reference sequence). The CDR3 loop reads CASTPQGANYGYTF. In DNA, the CDR3 is TGTGCCAGTACCCCACAGGGAGCTAACTATGGCTACACCTTC.

V gene TRBV5-1 combines with J gene TRBJ2-5, with 7 positions matching TRBD1. CDR3 length: 14 residues. V gave up 4 bases and J gave up 1 base; unmatched junction bases: 4. Per the germline V gene, CDR1 is SGHRS and CDR2 is YFSETQ. The CDR3 loop is CASSPRDSQETQYF. The CDR3 region has the DNA TGCGCCAGCAGCCCCCGGGACAGCCAAGAGACCCAGTACTTC.

The chain couples TRBV25-1 to TRBJ2-7; maybe TRBD1 (5 bases). V was pared by 5 bases and J by 0 bases, with 14 bases between. This CDR3 region has 15 residues. Germline values: CDR1 MGHDK, CDR2 SYGVNS. The CDR3 sequence: CASSRKQGGSYEQYF. The CDR3 DNA follows: TGTGCCAGCAGTAGAAAGCAGGGCGGCTCCTACGAGCAGTACTTC.

The rearrangement links TRBV28 to TRBJ1-2; 8 positions match TRBD1. Germline V CDR1 and CDR2: MDHEN, SYDVKM. With 5 bases clipped from V and 7 bases from J, the junction kept 12 bases outside the gene matches. The length of the CDR3 is 15 residues. The CDR3 sequence is CASSPLLSGTGGYTF. The CDR3 DNA follows: TGTGCCAGCAGTCCCCTCCTATCCGGGACAGGTGGCTACACCTTC.

This clone was recorded only once. The chain uses TRBV7-9 and TRBJ1-3; 9 bases are a match to TRBD1. The CDR3 consists of 19 residues. Looked up from germline, CDR1 is SEHNR and CDR2 is FQNEAQ (reference sequence). V lost 1 base and J lost 2; bases outside the gene matches: 12. The CDR3 spells CASSLEADRGEGAGNTIYF. CDR3 DNA: TGTGCCAGCAGCTTAGAGGCGGACAGGGGCGAGGGAGCTGGAAACACCATATATTTT.

The rearrangement links TRBV6-5 to TRBJ2-7; 7 bases are a match to TRBD1. CDR3 length: 15 residues. With V trimmed by 6 bases and J by 0 bases, 8 bases remained unmatched. CDR1 is MNHEY and CDR2 is SVGAGI in the germline V gene. CDR3 bases: TGTGCCAGCAGACTTACAGGGGCTCTCTCCTACGAGCAGTACTTC. It yields the protein CASRLTGALSYEQYF.

This clone has more than one count but fewer than ten. The chain combines TRBV5-1 with TRBJ2-7; 7 bases fit TRBD1. Trimming at V came to 0 bases and at J to 4 bases, leaving 4 bases not matched to a gene. Germline assignment: CDR1 SGHRS and CDR2 YFSETQ. The CDR3 runs to 14 residues. The CDR3 bases are TGCGCCAGCAGCTTGGGACAGGGATTTTACGAGCAGTACTTC. Translated: CASSLGQGFYEQYF.

The V and J genes are TRBV27 and TRBJ2-2; 11 bases line up with TRBD1. The CDR3 extends over 16 amino acids. V dropped 5 bases and J dropped 5; count of bases not matched to a gene: 7. Germline V gene data show CDR1 as MNHEY and CDR2 as SMNVEV (reference sequence). CDR3 in DNA: TGTGCCAGCAGTCAAGGACAGGGGGCGTGGACCGGGGAGCTGTTTTTT. Protein product: CASSQGQGAWTGELFF.

This chain joins TRBV5-1 and TRBJ2-4; perhaps TRBD2 as D (5 bases). CDR3 size: 15 residues. V lost 0 bases to trimming and J lost 6 bases, with 13 bases between them. Germline CDR1 is SGHRS and CDR2 is YFSETQ. The CDR3 region is CASSLEGLAGNIQYF. The CDR3 coding sequence is TGCGCCAGCAGCTTGGAAGGCCTAGCCGGAAACATTCAGTACTTC.

The table lists this clone with a count of one. The chain combines TRBV6-1 with TRBJ1-2; TRBD1 matches 7 bases. CDR1 and CDR2 (germline): MNHNS, SASEGT. This CDR3 comprises 16 residues. Losses at the gene ends were 1 base for V and 3 bases for J; bases not matched to a gene: 8. The CDR3, as DNA: TGTGCCAGCAGTGAAGGGACAGGACAATCGTACTATGGCTACACCTTC. This translates into CASSEGTGQSYYGYTF.

The chain combines TRBV30 with TRBJ1-2, with D possibly TRBD1 on 5 matching bases. CDR3 size: 16 residues. Between the trimmed V and J ends, which lost 3 bases and 4 bases, there was a span of 21 bases. Germline CDR1 reads GTSNPN; CDR2 reads SVGIG (reference sequence). The CDR3 coding sequence is TGTGCCTGGAGGCCCGGGACTCCCCACTCTCCCTATGGCTACACCTTC. Residues: CAWRPGTPHSPYGYTF.

This clone was observed a single time. V gene TRBV18 combines with J gene TRBJ2-1, with a weak D call TRBD2 (6 bases). Per germline, CDR1 KGHSH and CDR2 LQKENI. The CDR3 spans 16 residues. The V gene lost 4 bases and the J gene lost 3 bases, with 16 bases spanning the gap. The CDR3 DNA sequence: TGTGCCAGCTCACAGCAAACCGGAGGGAGCTACAATGAGCAGTTCTTC. As protein: CASSQQTGGSYNEQFF.

The CDR3 reads CATSRVGVPEAFF. CDR3 sequence (DNA): TGTGCCACCAGCAGAGTCGGGGTCCCTGAAGCTTTCTTT. The rearrangement joins TRBV15 to TRBJ1-1, with D hard to call. Germline values: CDR1 LNHNV, CDR2 YYDKDF (reference sequence). V lost 1 base and J lost 6, with 9 bases in between. The CDR3 is 13 residues long.

The chain joins TRBV25-1 to TRBJ1-2; possibly TRBD1 for D (6 bases). Germline lookup yields CDR1 MGHDK and CDR2 SYGVNS. This CDR3 comprises 14 residues. With 4 bases removed from V and 4 bases from J, the gap between germline ends came to 13 bases. Here the CDR3 reads CASSVSIGGYGYTF. For the CDR3, the DNA is TGTGCCAGCAGTGTCTCTATAGGGGGCTATGGCTACACCTTC.

This chain joins TRBV5-1 and TRBJ2-3; 8 bases fit TRBD2. Germline-derived CDR1 and CDR2 are SGHRS and YFSETQ. Losses at the gene ends were 4 bases for V and 3 bases for J; bases not matched to a gene: 4. The CDR3 has 14 amino acids. This chain's CDR3 is CASSIGTRTDTQYF. CDR3 in DNA: TGCGCCAGCAGCATAGGGACTAGAACAGATACGCAGTATTTT.

This chain links TRBV5-1 with TRBJ2-1; possible D gene TRBD2, 6 bases. Germline V lookup: CDR1 SGHRS, CDR2 YFSETQ. Trimming took 6 bases from V and 5 from J, leaving 15 bases between them. The CDR3 spans 14 residues. CDR3 sequence: CASTLVTGDNEQFF. The CDR3 DNA reads TGCGCCAGCACCCTGGTCACGGGGGACAATGAGCAGTTCTTC.

This clone was picked up one time. This chain links TRBV5-5 with TRBJ1-4; D is unresolved. Germline loops: CDR1 SGHKS, CDR2 YYEKEE (reference sequence). The CDR3 spans 15 residues. V was trimmed by 0 bases and J by 0 bases, leaving 6 bases between them. The CDR3 region is CASSLAVTTNEKLFF. In nucleotides, the CDR3 is TGTGCCAGCAGCTTGGCGGTTACAACTAATGAAAAACTGTTTTTT.

The chain has TRBV30 and TRBJ1-5; 7 bases line up with TRBD1. Germline V gives CDR1 GTSNPN, CDR2 SVGIG (reference sequence). V shed 4 bases, J shed 2 bases, and the junction held 8 bases outside the gene matches. This CDR3 is built from 15 residues. The CDR3 protein is CAWKSTGSRNQPQHF. CDR3 DNA: TGTGCCTGGAAGTCGACAGGGTCCCGCAATCAGCCCCAGCATTTT.

V and J are TRBV7-2 and TRBJ1-2, with 7 positions matching TRBD1. The length of the CDR3 is 18 residues. CDR1 and CDR2 from the germline V gene are SGHTA and FQGNSA. The J segment lost 8 bases and the V segment lost 1 base, leaving 19 bases of the junction unmatched. Written as DNA, the CDR3 is TGTGCCAGCAGCTTAGGAGGGGGCGCCTCCTCCGGCGGTGGGGGCTACACCTTC. Its translation is CASSLGGGASSGGGGYTF.

CDR3 DNA: TGTGCCAGTACACTAGCGGGAGACACAGATACGCAGTATTTT. This codes for CASTLAGDTDTQYF. This rearrangement joins TRBV7-9 to TRBJ2-3, with 11 bases aligning to TRBD2. The CDR3 totals 14 residues. V gave up 9 bases and J gave up 2 bases; unmatched junction bases: 4. Germline V gene sequence: CDR1 SEHNR, CDR2 FQNEAQ (reference sequence). Drawing the rest from reference TRBV7-9 and TRBJ2-3, the complete variable domain is DTGVSQNPRHKITKRGQNVTFRCDPISEHNRLYWYRQTLGQGPEFLTYFQNEAQLEKSRLLSDRFSAERPKGSFSTLEIQRTEQGDSAMYLCASTLAGDTDTQYFGPGTRLTVL.

The J gene is TRBJ2-7, the V gene TRBV30, with a weak D call TRBD2 (6 bases). CDR3 length equals 13 residues. V lost 1 base, J lost 0 bases, and 7 bases lay in between. Germline V lookup: CDR1 GTSNPN, CDR2 SVGIG (reference sequence). The CDR3 DNA reads TGTGCCTGGAGTGGGGGGGACTCCTACGAGCAGTACTTC. The encoded protein is CAWSGGDSYEQYF. Combining the CDR3 with reference TRBV30 and TRBJ2-7 gives the whole variable domain SQTIHQWPATLVQPVGSPLSLECTVEGTSNPNLYWYRQAAGRGLQLLFYSVGIGQISSEVPQNLSASRPQDRQFILSSKKLLLSDSGFYLCAWSGGDSYEQYFGPGTRLTVT.

This clone was observed once. The chain uses TRBV2 and TRBJ2-7; weak D call: TRBD1 (5 bases). Trimming removed 5 bases from V and 4 bases from J, with 12 bases in between. CDR1 is SNHLY and CDR2 is FYNNEI in the germline V gene. The CDR3 has 13 amino acids. CDR3 in amino acids: CASSLGPVYEQYF. The CDR3 nucleotides are TGTGCCAGCAGTCTGGGGCCAGTATACGAGCAGTACTTC.

V is TRBV7-2 and J is TRBJ2-7, with a tentative D call TRBD2 (5 bases). Trimming pared 4 bases from V and 6 bases from J, leaving 10 bases between. In germline, CDR1 is SGHTA, CDR2 FQGNSA. There are 12 residues in the CDR3. CDR3 residues: CASSSGLFEQYF. CDR3 in DNA: TGTGCCAGCAGCTCCGGACTTTTCGAGCAGTACTTC.

The chain has TRBV18 and TRBJ2-1; TRBD2 matches 14 bases. The CDR3 covers 16 residues. Germline V gene sequence: CDR1 KGHSH, CDR2 LQKENI. Trimming cost V 6 bases and J 8 bases; bases outside gene matches: 9. The CDR3, as DNA: TGTGCCAGCTCTCAGACTAGCGGGGGGGCATCCTATGAGCAGTTCTTC. Protein: CASSQTSGGASYEQFF. Full variable domain (rest looked up from reference TRBV18 and TRBJ2-1): NAGVMQNPRHLVRRRGQEARLRCSPMKGHSHVYWYRQLPEEGLKFMVYLQKENIIDESGMPKERFSAEFPKEGPSILRIQQVVRGDSAAYFCASSQTSGGASYEQFFGPGTRLTVL.